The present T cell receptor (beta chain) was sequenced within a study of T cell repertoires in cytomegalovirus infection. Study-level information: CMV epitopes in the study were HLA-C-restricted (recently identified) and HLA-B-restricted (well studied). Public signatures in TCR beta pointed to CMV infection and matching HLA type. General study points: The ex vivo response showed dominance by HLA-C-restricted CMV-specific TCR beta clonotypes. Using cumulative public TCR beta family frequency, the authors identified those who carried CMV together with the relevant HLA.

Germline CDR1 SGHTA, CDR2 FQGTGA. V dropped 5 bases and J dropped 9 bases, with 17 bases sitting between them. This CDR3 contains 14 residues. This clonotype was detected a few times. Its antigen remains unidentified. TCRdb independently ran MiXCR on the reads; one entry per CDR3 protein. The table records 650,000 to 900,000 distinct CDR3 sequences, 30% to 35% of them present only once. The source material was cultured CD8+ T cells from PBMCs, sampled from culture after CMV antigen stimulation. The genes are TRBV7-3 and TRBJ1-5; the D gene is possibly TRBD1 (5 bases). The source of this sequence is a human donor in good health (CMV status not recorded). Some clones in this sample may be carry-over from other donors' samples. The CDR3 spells CASSQTGGRGPQHF. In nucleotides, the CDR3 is TGTGCCAGCAGCCAGACGGGGGGACGGGGGCCCCAGCATTTT.